The 19 T cell receptor beta chains in this list originate from one sample, sequenced in a study of T-cell memory formation after mild COVID-19. TCRdb recomputed calls from the 5' RACE reads with MiXCR, one row per CDR3 protein. Counted here are roughly 480,000 distinct CDR3 sequences, around 27% occurring once; the ten biggest clones make up 9.5% to 15%. The specimen was PBMCs or a T cell subset sorted from them (not recorded which). These receptors originate from an adult woman who had mild COVID-19 (a few samples of this study predate the infection). Cell type and time point are not known.

V usage is TRBV7-9 and J usage is TRBJ1-2; TRBD1 might be the D (6 bases). The CDR3 has 12 amino acids. V was shortened by 4 bases and J by 5 bases, with 8 bases between the two germline ends. Germline-derived CDR1 and CDR2 are SEHNR and FQNEAQ (reference sequence). CDR3 region: CASSSGQYGYTF. The CDR3 DNA is TGTGCCAGCAGCTCAGGACAGTATGGCTACACCTTC.

This clonotype was observed a handful of times. The chain is built from TRBV7-9 and TRBJ2-5; no reliable D call. V was clipped by 5 bases and J by 5 bases, with 18 bases between them. Germline CDR1 and CDR2: SEHNR and FQNEAQ (reference sequence). The CDR3 sequence is 15 residues long. Written as DNA, the CDR3 is TGTGCCAGCAGCCAACCGCCGGAAACCAACGAGACCCAGTACTTC. It is translated as CASSQPPETNETQYF.

This clonotype was observed a handful of times. The chain combines TRBV12-3 or TRBV12-4 with TRBJ2-1; 10 nucleotides line up with TRBD2. This CDR3 is 15 amino acids long. Trimming removed 0 bases from V and 12 bases from J; junction bases left unmatched: 8. CDR3 nucleotide sequence: TGTGCCAGCAGTTTAGCAGCGGGAGGGCTGGCGGGGCAGTTCTTC. This translates into CASSLAAGGLAGQFF.

This clonotype was seen a few times. The rearrangement uses TRBV13 and TRBJ2-6; no clear D. The CDR3 has 18 amino acids. Deletions cut 5 bases from V and 0 bases from J, with 17 bases between. The germline V gene has CDR1 PRHDT and CDR2 FYEKMQ (reference sequence). The chain's CDR3 is CASSPPYGTSSGANVLTF. CDR3 sequence (DNA): TGTGCCAGCAGCCCACCGTATGGAACAAGCTCTGGGGCCAACGTCCTGACTTTC. The entire variable domain, with the rest obtained from reference TRBV13 and TRBJ2-6, is as follows: AAGVIQSPRHLIKEKRETATLKCYPIPRHDTVYWYQQGPGQDPQFLISFYEKMQSDKGSIPDRFSAQQFSDYHSELNMSSLELGDSALYFCASSPPYGTSSGANVLTFGAGSRLTVL.

The chain recombines TRBV18 with TRBJ2-7, with a tentative D call TRBD1 (6 bases). V gave up 6 bases and J gave up 3 bases, with 18 bases separating them. Per germline, CDR1 KGHSH and CDR2 LQKENI. The CDR3 sequence is 15 residues long. In nucleotides, the CDR3 is TGTGCCAGCTCTCCAGACAGGACGGGGCTCTACGAGCAGTACTTC. It encodes CASSPDRTGLYEQYF.

This clonotype appeared a few times. The rearrangement uses TRBV12-3 or TRBV12-4 and TRBJ1-1; 9 positions agree with TRBD1. This CDR3 contains 14 residues. V lost 5 bases, J lost 7 bases, and 8 bases stayed unmatched. CDR3: CASSPVRDRVEAFF. For the CDR3, the DNA is TGTGCCAGCAGTCCTGTCCGGGACAGGGTTGAAGCTTTCTTT.

This clonotype showed up just a few times. The rearrangement links TRBV4-1 to TRBJ2-6; TRBD1 might be the D (6 bases). Looked up from germline, CDR1 is MGHRA and CDR2 is YSYEKL. V was trimmed by 4 bases and J by 0 bases, leaving 13 bases between them. CDR3 length: 17 residues. CDR3 coding DNA: TGCGCCAGCAGCCCACCTGACAGGCCCTCTGGGGCCAACGTCCTGACTTTC. Translated, it gives CASSPPDRPSGANVLTF.

The chain uses TRBV4-1 and TRBJ1-1, with a weak D call TRBD1 (5 bases). Germline CDR1 and CDR2: MGHRA and YSYEKL. The CDR3 contains 16 residues. Between the trimmed V and J ends, which lost 4 bases and 0 bases, there was a span of 15 bases. CDR3 in amino acids: CASSPDRGPLNTEAFF. CDR3 in DNA: TGCGCCAGCAGCCCCGACAGAGGCCCCTTGAACACTGAAGCTTTCTTT.

In this sample, this clonotype turned up a few times. This chain joins TRBV7-9 and TRBJ1-1; tentatively, D is TRBD1 (6 bases). The germline V gene has CDR1 SEHNR and CDR2 FQNEAQ (reference sequence). This CDR3 is built from 15 residues. With 2 bases removed from V and 0 bases from J, the gap between germline ends came to 10 bases. CDR3 residues: CASSLLGGVNTEAFF. The CDR3 region has the DNA TGTGCCAGCAGCTTATTAGGGGGGGTGAACACTGAAGCTTTCTTT.

A few counts support this clonotype. The chain links TRBV19 to TRBJ1-5, with D hard to call. The length of the CDR3 is 13 residues. Germline-derived CDR1 and CDR2 are LNHDA and SQIVND (reference sequence). Trimming stripped 5 bases from V and 5 bases from J, with 10 bases between. For the CDR3, the DNA is TGTGCCAGTAGTGATATAGGGTATCAGCCCCAGCATTTT. As protein: CASSDIGYQPQHF.

The chain has TRBV7-6 and TRBJ2-5; D is undetermined. Trimming pared 4 bases from V and 4 bases from J, leaving 16 bases between. CDR1 and CDR2 from the germline V gene are SGHVS and FNYEAQ. This CDR3 comprises 15 residues. CDR3 loop: CASSSQVVPGETQYF. CDR3 DNA: TGTGCCAGCAGCTCCCAGGTAGTCCCGGGAGAGACCCAGTACTTC.

There are a few counts of this clonotype. The chain is built from TRBV12-3 or TRBV12-4 and TRBJ1-6; a weak D match, TRBD1 (5 bases). The CDR3 runs 15 residues. V was trimmed by 6 bases and J by 7 bases, leaving 16 bases between them. This CDR3 reads CASRSKGAVNSPLHF. CDR3 coding DNA: TGTGCCAGCAGGAGTAAAGGGGCTGTCAATTCACCCCTCCACTTT.

V usage is TRBV4-1 and J usage is TRBJ2-3, with a weak D call TRBD2 (5 bases). The germline CDR1 and CDR2 sequences are MGHRA and YSYEKL. This CDR3 contains 15 residues. Between the trimmed V and J ends, which lost 1 base and 2 bases, there was a span of 10 bases. This CDR3 reads CASSQVTKDTDTQYF. CDR3 DNA: TGCGCCAGCAGCCAAGTGACTAAAGACACAGATACGCAGTATTTT.

The DNA for the CDR3 is TGCAGCGTTTGGGGCGGTGGTGAGCAGTTCTTC. It specifies CSVWGGGEQFF. V gene TRBV29-1 combines with J gene TRBJ2-1; D is possibly TRBD1 (5 bases). Germline lookup yields CDR1 SQVTM and CDR2 ANQGSEA. V was trimmed by 5 bases and J by 9 bases, leaving 11 bases between them. The CDR3 has 11 residues.

The CDR3 bases are TGTGCCAGCAGTCCCAGGGGGACAGGGGAAGAGACCCAGTACTTC. Amino acid sequence: CASSPRGTGEETQYF. The chain uses TRBV12-3 or TRBV12-4 and TRBJ2-5, with 10 bases matching TRBD1. This CDR3 contains 15 residues. Trimming cost V 5 bases and J 3 bases; bases outside gene matches: 6.

This clonotype came up a few times. V gene TRBV6-6 combines with J gene TRBJ1-4, with D possibly being TRBD1 (5 bases). This CDR3 has 16 amino acids. Germline V CDR1 and CDR2: MNHNY, SVGAGI (reference sequence). V was trimmed by 2 bases and J by 3 bases, leaving 13 bases between them. CDR3 protein: CASSYHIQVPNEKLFF. CDR3 in DNA: TGTGCCAGCAGTTACCATATACAGGTTCCTAATGAAAAACTGTTTTTT.

The chain couples TRBV6-1 to TRBJ2-3, with 8 bases that match TRBD2. CDR1 is MNHNS and CDR2 is SASEGT in the germline V gene. V dropped 4 bases and J dropped 6; count of bases not matched to a gene: 0. The CDR3 covers 12 residues. The CDR3 DNA reads TGTGCCAGCAGTGGCGGGGGGGATACGCAGTATTTT. This encodes CASSGGGDTQYF.

The rearrangement joins TRBV9 to TRBJ1-6; 8 nucleotides agree with TRBD1. Germline lookup yields CDR1 SGDLS and CDR2 YYNGEE. The length of the CDR3 is 13 residues. Trimming took 7 bases from V and 11 from J; bases not matched to a gene: 8. The CDR3 sequence: CASGQGARAPLHF. The CDR3 nucleotides read TGTGCCAGCGGTCAGGGGGCCAGGGCACCCCTCCACTTT.

The CDR3 loop reads CASSLLQAGETQYF. CDR3 coding DNA: TGTGCCAGCAGCCTCCTACAGGCTGGAGAGACCCAGTACTTC. The genes are TRBV7-2 and TRBJ2-5; D is possibly TRBD1 (5 bases). Germline assignment: CDR1 SGHTA and CDR2 FQGNSA. V lost 5 bases to trimming and J lost 4 bases, with 14 bases between them. The CDR3 consists of 14 residues.